This TCR beta chain stems from a study of beta chain features in type 1 diabetes. Study overall: Investigators examined approximately 110,000,000 sorted cells across all samples. Study-wide results and limits: TCRB CDR3s were moderately but significantly shorter in Type 1 diabetes patients in all four CD4+ subsets. Possibly, sequencing cDNA over-represented cells that had high TCR expression levels.

About 120 mL of blood, on average, came from one heparinised draw per donor. The CDR3 has 15 amino acids. Germline CDR1 reads SGHRS; CDR2 reads YFSETQ. V lost 4 bases, J lost 7 bases, and 7 bases stayed unmatched. Expressed TCRB transcripts were sequenced because the entire RNA isolate underwent reverse transcription. Profiling relied on immunoSEQ multiplex PCR, and the TCRdb table lists in-frame clones only, not all of them. This sample has over 150,000 clones, with 6.5% to 8.5% found just once. This clone occurred a few times. Its antigen is currently unknown. Material: central memory CD4+ T cells from blood. The gene calls are TRBV5-1 and TRBJ2-7; TRBD2 agrees at 14 bases. The receptor was isolated from a man between 18 and 35 years old with type 1 diabetes. The CDR3 DNA is TGCGCCAGCAGCCTACAGGGACTAGCGGGGGATGAGCAGTACTTC. Translated: CASSLQGLAGDEQYF. The full variable domain, completed using reference TRBV5-1 and TRBJ2-7, is KAGVTQTPRYLIKTRGQQVTLSCSPISGHRSVSWYQQTPGQGLQFLFEYFSETQRNKGNFPGRFSGRQFSNSRSEMNVSTLELGDSALYLCASSLQGLAGDEQYFGPGTRLTVT.